Reported below is one T cell receptor (beta chain). Germline values: CDR1 SGHVS, CDR2 FQNEAQ. V was shortened by 1 base and J by 8 bases, with 14 bases between the two germline ends. This CDR3 region has 14 residues. The source of the sample is a study of blood T cell repertoires in COVID-19. Study-wide background: Italy, Spain and the United States were the sources of the convalescent and acute COVID-19 samples. T cells, B-cell-depleted T cells, or PBMCs supplied cDNA or gDNA.

Per the authors' pipeline: How many nucleated cells were present was estimated from reference gene primer amplification. Method: immunoSEQ multiplex PCR; TCRdb's copy keeps in-frame clones and lacks some. The D gene and trimming were derived from the DNA, and the V and J assignments and clone size from that table. The repertoire consists of roughly 190,000 clones, with approximately 91% occurring once and the leading ten covering 5% to 7.5%. The sequenced sample was peripheral blood. The TCR was taken from a middle-aged woman who had recovered from COVID-19. This chain connects TRBV7-8 to TRBJ1-2, with D hard to call. CDR3 sequence (DNA): TGTGCCAGCAGCTTAGATTCCGGGGTGGGAGGCTACACCTTC. Protein product: CASSLDSGVGGYTF. Supplemented by reference TRBV7-8 and TRBJ1-2, the full variable domain reads GAGVSQSPRYKVAKRGQDVALRCDPISGHVSLFWYQQALGQGPEFLTYFQNEAQLDKSGLPSDRFFAERPEGSVSTLKIQRTQQEDSAVYLCASSLDSGVGGYTFGSGTRLTVV.